This T cell receptor beta chain was profiled in a study of T cell changes during pregnancy in multiple sclerosis. The J segment lost 4 bases and the V segment lost 11 bases, leaving 12 bases of the junction unmatched. Per germline, CDR1 ENHRY and CDR2 SYGVKD. The CDR3 has 17 residues. Generated by immunoSEQ multiplex PCR, the TCRdb table keeps only in-frame clones and is missing some. The sample consists of fewer than 35,000 clones, about 93% of them appearing once. The chain has TRBV10-3 and TRBJ2-6; TRBD1 matches 12 bases. The sequenced sample was CD4+ T cells from peripheral blood mononuclear cells, obtained after pregnancy. This clonotype originated in a female donor with multiple sclerosis, enrolled in a pregnancy study. In DNA form, the CDR3 reads TGTGCCGCACAACCGGGACAGGGGGCGTGGGGGGCCAACGTCCTGACTTTC. It is translated as CAAQPGQGAWGANVLTF.